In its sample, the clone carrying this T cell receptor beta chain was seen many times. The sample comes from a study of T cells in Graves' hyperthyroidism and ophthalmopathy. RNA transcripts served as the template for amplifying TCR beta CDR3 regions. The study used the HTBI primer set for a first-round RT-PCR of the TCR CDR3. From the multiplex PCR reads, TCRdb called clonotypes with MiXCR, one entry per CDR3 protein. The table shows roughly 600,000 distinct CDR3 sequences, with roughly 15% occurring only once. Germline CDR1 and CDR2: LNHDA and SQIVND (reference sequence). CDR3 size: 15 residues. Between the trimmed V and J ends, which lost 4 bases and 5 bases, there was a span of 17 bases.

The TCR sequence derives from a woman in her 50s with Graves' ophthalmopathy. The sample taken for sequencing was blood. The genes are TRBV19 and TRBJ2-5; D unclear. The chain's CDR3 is CASSTAPKPTETQYF. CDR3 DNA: TGTGCCAGTAGTACGGCCCCAAAACCTACGGAGACCCAGTACTTC.